This TCR beta chain derives from a study of T-cell memory formation after mild COVID-19. TCRdb processed the 5' RACE reads anew with MiXCR; each CDR3 protein has one entry. Here the sample spans 450,000 to 700,000 distinct CDR3 sequences, more than 15% being singletons. This clonotype was counted a few times. Germline CDR1 and CDR2: SGHRS and YFSETQ. Trimming removed 3 bases from V and 4 bases from J; junction bases left unmatched: 5. The CDR3 runs to 14 residues. The receptor's source is an adult woman who had mild COVID-19 (a few samples of this study predate the infection). Cell type and time point are not known. Sequencing was performed on PBMCs or a T cell subset sorted from them (not recorded which). The V gene is TRBV5-1, the J gene TRBJ2-3, with 7 bases matching TRBD2. The CDR3 reads CASSSGTTADTQYF. CDR3 bases: TGCGCCAGCAGCTCCGGGACTACGGCAGATACGCAGTATTTT.